This T cell receptor beta chain derives from a study of T cells after posttransplantation cyclophosphamide. This table comes from immunoSEQ multiplex PCR, and its TCRdb copy is limited to in-frame clones, with some not included. Sampling found about 40,000 clones, none seen once. Study-wide results and limits: Later post-transplant blood repertoires were often dominated by donor CD8+ memory clones. After PTCy, TRB diversity resembled that of CNI/methotrexate controls. TRB overlap between skin or GI tissue T cells and blood was limited.

This clone was seen many times. What it binds is not known. The V end was cut by 7 bases, the J end by 0 bases, with 6 bases between. The CDR3 runs 11 residues. Germline V gene data show CDR1 as GTSNPN and CDR2 as SVGIG (reference sequence). Sequencing was done on a sample of PBMCs. The V and J genes are TRBV30 and TRBJ1-1, with D unclear. The sequence was obtained from a woman between 50 and 59 years old in good health and a related stem cell transplant donor. The CDR3 sequence is CASHMNTEAFF. CDR3 DNA: TGTGCCTCCCACATGAACACTGAAGCTTTCTTT. Full variable domain (missing parts from reference TRBV30 and TRBJ1-1): SQTIHQWPATLVQPVGSPLSLECTVEGTSNPNLYWYRQAAGRGLQLLFYSVGIGQISSEVPQNLSASRPQDRQFILSSKKLLLSDSGFYLCASHMNTEAFFGQGTRLTVV.